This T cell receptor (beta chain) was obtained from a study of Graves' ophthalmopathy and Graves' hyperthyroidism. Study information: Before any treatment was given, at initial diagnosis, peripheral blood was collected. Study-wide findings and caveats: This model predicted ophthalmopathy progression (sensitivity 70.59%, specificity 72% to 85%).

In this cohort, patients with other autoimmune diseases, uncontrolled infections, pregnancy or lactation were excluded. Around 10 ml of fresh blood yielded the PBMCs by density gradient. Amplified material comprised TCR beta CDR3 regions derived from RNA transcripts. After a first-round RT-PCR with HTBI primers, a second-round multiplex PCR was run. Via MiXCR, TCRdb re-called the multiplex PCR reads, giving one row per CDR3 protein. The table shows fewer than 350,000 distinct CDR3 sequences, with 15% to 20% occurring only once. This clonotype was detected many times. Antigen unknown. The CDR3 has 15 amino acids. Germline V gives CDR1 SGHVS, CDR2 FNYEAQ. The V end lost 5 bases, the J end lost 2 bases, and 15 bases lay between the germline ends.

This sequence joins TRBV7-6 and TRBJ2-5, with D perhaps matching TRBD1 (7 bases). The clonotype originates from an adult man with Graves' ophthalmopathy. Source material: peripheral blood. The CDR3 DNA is TGTGCCAGCAGCCAGGGGGGCGGGCTGCAAGAGACCCAGTACTTC. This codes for CASSQGGGLQETQYF.